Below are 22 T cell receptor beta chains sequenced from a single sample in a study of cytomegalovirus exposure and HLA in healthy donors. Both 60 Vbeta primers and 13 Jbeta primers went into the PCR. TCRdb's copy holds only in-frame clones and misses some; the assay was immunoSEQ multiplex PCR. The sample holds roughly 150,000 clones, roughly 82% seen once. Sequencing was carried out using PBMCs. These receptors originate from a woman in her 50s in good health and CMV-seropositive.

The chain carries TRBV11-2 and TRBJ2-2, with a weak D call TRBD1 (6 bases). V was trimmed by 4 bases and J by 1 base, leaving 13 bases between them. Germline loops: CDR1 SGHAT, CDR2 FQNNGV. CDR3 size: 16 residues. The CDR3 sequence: CASSSGHTWNTGELFF. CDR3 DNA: TGTGCCAGCAGCTCGGGACATACTTGGAACACCGGGGAGCTGTTTTTT.

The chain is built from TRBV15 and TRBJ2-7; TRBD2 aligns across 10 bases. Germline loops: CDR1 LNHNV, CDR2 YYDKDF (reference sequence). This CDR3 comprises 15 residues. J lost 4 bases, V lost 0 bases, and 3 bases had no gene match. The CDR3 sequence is CATSRDSSGGYEQYF. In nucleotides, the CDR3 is TGTGCCACCAGCAGAGATTCTAGCGGGGGTTACGAGCAGTACTTC.

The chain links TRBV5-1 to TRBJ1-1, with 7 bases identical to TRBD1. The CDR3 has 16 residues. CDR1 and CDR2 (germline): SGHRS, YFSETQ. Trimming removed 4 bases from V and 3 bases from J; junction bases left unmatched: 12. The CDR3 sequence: CASSLGRGALYTEAFF. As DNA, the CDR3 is TGCGCCAGCAGCCTGGGCAGGGGGGCACTTTACACTGAAGCTTTCTTT.

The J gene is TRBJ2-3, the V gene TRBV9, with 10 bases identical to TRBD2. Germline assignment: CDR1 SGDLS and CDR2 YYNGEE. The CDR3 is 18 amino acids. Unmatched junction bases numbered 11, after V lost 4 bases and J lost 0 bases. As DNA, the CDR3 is TGTGCCAGCAGCCATCTAGCGGGGGACCACCTTAGCACAGATACGCAGTATTTT. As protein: CASSHLAGDHLSTDTQYF. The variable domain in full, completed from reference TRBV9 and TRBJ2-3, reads DSGVTQTPKHLITATGQRVTLRCSPRSGDLSVYWYQQSLDQGLQFLIQYYNGEERAKGNILERFSAQQFPDLHSELNLSSLELGDSALYFCASSHLAGDHLSTDTQYFGPGTRLTVL.

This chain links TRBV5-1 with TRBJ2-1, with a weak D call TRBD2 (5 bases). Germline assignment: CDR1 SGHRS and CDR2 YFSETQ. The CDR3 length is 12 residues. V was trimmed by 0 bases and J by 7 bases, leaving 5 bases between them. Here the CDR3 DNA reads TGCGCCAGCAGCTTGGGGGAGAATGAGCAGTTCTTC. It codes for CASSLGENEQFF.

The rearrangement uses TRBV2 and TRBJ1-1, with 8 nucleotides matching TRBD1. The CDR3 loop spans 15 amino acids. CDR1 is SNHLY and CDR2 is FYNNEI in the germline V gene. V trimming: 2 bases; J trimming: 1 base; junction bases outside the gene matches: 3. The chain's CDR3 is CASSEQGAGNTEAFF. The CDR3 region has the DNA TGTGCCAGCAGTGAACAGGGGGCGGGGAACACTGAAGCTTTCTTT. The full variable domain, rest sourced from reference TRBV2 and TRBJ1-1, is EPEVTQTPSHQVTQMGQEVILRCVPISNHLYFYWYRQILGQKVEFLVSFYNNEISEKSEIFDDQFSVERPDGSNFTLKIRSTKLEDSAMYFCASSEQGAGNTEAFFGQGTRLTVV.

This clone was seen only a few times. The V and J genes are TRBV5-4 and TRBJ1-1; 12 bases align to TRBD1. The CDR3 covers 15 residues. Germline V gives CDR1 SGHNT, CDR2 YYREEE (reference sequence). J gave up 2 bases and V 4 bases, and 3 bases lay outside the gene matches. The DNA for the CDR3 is TGTGCCAGCAGCCAGGGACAGGGGGCTAACACTGAAGCTTTCTTT. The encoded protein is CASSQGQGANTEAFF.

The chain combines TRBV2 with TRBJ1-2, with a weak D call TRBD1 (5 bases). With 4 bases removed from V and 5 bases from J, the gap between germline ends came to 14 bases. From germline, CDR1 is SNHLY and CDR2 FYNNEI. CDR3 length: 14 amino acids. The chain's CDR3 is CASSVSSGTYGYTF. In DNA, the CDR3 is TGTGCCAGCAGTGTATCTTCAGGGACTTATGGCTACACCTTC.

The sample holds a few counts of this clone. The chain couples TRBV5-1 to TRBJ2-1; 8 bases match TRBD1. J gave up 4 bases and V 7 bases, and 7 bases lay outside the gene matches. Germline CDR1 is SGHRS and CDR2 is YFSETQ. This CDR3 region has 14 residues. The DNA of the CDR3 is TGCGCCAGCTGCGACAGGGGCGGGTACAATGAGCAGTTCTTC. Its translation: CASCDRGGYNEQFF.

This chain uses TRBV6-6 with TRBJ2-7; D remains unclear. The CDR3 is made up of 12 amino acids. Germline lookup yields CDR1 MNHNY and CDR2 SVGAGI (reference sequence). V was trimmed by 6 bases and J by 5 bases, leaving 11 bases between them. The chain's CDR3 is CASSPRGDEQYF. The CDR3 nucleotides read TGTGCCAGCAGCCCCAGAGGAGACGAGCAGTACTTC.

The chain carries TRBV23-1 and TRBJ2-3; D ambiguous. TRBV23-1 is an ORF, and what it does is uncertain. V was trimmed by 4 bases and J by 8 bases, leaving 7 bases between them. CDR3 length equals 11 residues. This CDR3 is CASSRTGTQYF. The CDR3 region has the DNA TGCGCCAGCAGTCGAACGGGTACGCAGTATTTT.

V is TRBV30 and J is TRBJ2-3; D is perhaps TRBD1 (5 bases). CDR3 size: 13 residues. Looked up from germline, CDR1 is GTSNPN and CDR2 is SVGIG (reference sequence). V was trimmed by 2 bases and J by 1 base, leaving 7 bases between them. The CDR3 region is CAWSIQGTDTQYF. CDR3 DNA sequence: TGTGCCTGGAGTATACAGGGCACAGATACGCAGTATTTT.

The DNA for the CDR3 is TGTGCCAGCAGCAGACCCCAGGGGATTAATAATTCACCCCTCCACTTT. As protein: CASSRPQGINNSPLHF. The chain joins TRBV5-4 to TRBJ1-6; TRBD1 is a possible D gene (6 bases). Trimming removed 4 bases at V and 5 bases at J, with 16 bases between. This CDR3 has 16 residues. Germline CDR1 SGHNT, CDR2 YYREEE (reference sequence).

CDR3 DNA sequence: TGTGCCAGCAGCTTAGACAGGGTCTACGAGCAGTACTTC. This gives the protein CASSLDRVYEQYF. The rearrangement joins TRBV7-8 to TRBJ2-7; tentatively, D is TRBD1 (6 bases). The CDR3 contains 13 residues. V lost 1 base, J lost 3 bases, and 7 bases lay in between. The germline CDR1 and CDR2 sequences are SGHVS and FQNEAQ.

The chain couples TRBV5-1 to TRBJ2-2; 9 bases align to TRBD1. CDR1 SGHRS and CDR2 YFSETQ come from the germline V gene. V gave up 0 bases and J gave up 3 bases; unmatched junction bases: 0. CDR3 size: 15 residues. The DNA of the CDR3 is TGCGCCAGCAGCTTGGGGGACAGGGACACCGGGGAGCTGTTTTTT. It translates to CASSLGDRDTGELFF.

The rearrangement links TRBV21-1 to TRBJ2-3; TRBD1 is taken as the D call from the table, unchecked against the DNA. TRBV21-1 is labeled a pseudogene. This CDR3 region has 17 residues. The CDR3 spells CASSKGGWGRSTDTQYF. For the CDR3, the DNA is TGTGCCAGCAGCAAAGGGGGCTGGGGGCGCAGCACAGATACGCAGTATTTT.

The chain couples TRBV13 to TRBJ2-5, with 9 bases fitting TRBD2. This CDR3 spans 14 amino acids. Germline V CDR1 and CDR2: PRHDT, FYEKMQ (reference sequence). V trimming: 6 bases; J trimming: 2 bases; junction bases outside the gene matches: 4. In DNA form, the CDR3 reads TGTGCCAGCAGTTTGGCGGGGGGGCAAGAGACCCAGTACTTC. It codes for CASSLAGGQETQYF.

CDR3 nucleotide sequence: TGTGCCAGCAGCGGATGGGAGCCTTATGGCTACACCTTC. Protein product: CASSGWEPYGYTF. The chain carries TRBV9 and TRBJ1-2; D remains unclear. The V gene lost 3 bases and the J gene lost 5 bases, with 11 bases spanning the gap. Germline V CDR1 and CDR2: SGDLS, YYNGEE. CDR3 length equals 13 residues.

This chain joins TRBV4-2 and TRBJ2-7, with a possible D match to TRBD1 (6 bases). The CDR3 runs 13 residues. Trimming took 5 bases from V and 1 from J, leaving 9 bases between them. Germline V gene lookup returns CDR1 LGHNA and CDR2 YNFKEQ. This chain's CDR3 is CASSIGQSYEQYF. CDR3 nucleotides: TGTGCCAGCAGCATAGGACAGTCCTACGAGCAGTACTTC.

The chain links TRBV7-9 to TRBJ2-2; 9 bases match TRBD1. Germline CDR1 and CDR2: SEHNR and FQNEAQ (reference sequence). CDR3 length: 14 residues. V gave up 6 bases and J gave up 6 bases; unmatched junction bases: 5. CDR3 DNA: TGTGCCAGCAGATCCGGGACAGGGCCCGGGGAGCTGTTTTTT. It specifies CASRSGTGPGELFF.

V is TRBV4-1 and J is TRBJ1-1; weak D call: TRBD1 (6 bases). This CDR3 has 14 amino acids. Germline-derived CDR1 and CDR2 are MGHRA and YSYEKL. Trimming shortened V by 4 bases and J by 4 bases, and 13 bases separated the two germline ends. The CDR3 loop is CASSPQGMGTEAFF. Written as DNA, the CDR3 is TGCGCCAGCAGCCCGCAGGGGATGGGCACTGAAGCTTTCTTT.

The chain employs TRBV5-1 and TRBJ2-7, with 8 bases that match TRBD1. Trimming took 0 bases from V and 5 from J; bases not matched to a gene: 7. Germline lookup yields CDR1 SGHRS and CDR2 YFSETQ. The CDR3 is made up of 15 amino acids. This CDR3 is CASSLGAGGPHEQYF. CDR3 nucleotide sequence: TGCGCCAGCAGCTTGGGGGCAGGGGGCCCCCACGAGCAGTACTTC.